These T cell receptor beta chains were read from a single sample in a study of control samples from healthy donors and cancer patients. The repertoire was sequenced with immunoSEQ multiplex PCR; TCRdb's copy has only in-frame clones and lacks some. The table has 70,000 to 95,000 clones, over 85% seen once. Sequenced: PBMCs. Receptors originate from a woman in her thirties or forties with lung cancer. Each CDR3 is given with its conserved first and last residue. The D gene is left open where the match is weak. Clone size is stated in some rows and not others, as once, few, many or a class when expanded.

J	size	D	V	CDR3	DNA
TRBJ2-7	-	TRBD2	TRBV18	CASSDGLALSVGYEQYF	TGTGCCAGCTCAGATGGACTAGCTCTCTCGGTTGGCTACGAGCAGTACTTC
TRBJ1-1	-	-	TRBV19	CASKQNTEAFF	TGTGCCAGTAAACAGAACACTGAAGCTTTCTTT
TRBJ2-3	once	-	TRBV30	CAWSVIVGAGDTQYF	TGTGCCTGGAGTGTAATTGTTGGGGCAGGAGATACGCAGTATTTT
TRBJ1-1	-	TRBD1	TRBV5-4	CASSLYRGETEAFF	TGTGCCAGCAGCCTATACAGGGGTGAGACTGAAGCTTTCTTT
TRBJ2-7	-	-	TRBV30	CAWQARANEQYF	TGTGCCTGGCAGGCCAGGGCGAACGAGCAGTACTTC
TRBJ2-6	-	TRBD2	TRBV24-1	CATSGHGGFPGANVLTF	TGTGCCACCAGTGGCCACGGGGGGTTCCCTGGGGCCAACGTCCTGACTTTC
TRBJ1-1	-	-	TRBV7-9	CASSLVLGNTEAFF	TGTGCCAGCAGCTTAGTATTGGGGAACACTGAAGCTTTCTTT
TRBJ1-3	-	-	TRBV11-3	CASSSLTGNTIYF	TGTGCCAGCAGCTCCCTAACAGGAAACACCATATATTTT
TRBJ1-4	-	-	TRBV4-1	CASSQIQGMDEKLFF	TGCGCCAGCAGCCAGATACAGGGTATGGATGAAAAACTGTTTTTT
TRBJ1-2	-	-	TRBV10-3	CAAPSWGYPYGYTF	TGTGCCGCGCCGTCTTGGGGTTACCCCTATGGCTACACCTTC
TRBJ1-6	-	-	TRBV6-5	CASSHSYYNSPLHF	TGTGCCAGCAGTCACAGTTACTATAATTCACCCCTCCACTTT
TRBJ1-6	-	-	TRBV12-5	CASGLGPTLQGRWESPLHF	TGTGCTAGTGGTTTGGGACCAACTTTGCAGGGCCGTTGGGAGTCACCCCTCCACTTT
TRBJ1-1	-	-	TRBV5-6	CASSWGDTNTEAFF	TGTGCCAGCAGCTGGGGGGACACCAACACTGAAGCTTTCTTT
TRBJ2-2	-	TRBD1	TRBV25-1	CASSARDRGSGELFF	TGTGCCAGCAGTGCCCGGGACAGGGGGTCCGGGGAGCTGTTTTTT
TRBJ2-7	-	-	TRBV30	CAYGEWSYEQYF	TGTGCCTACGGGGAGTGGAGCTACGAGCAGTACTTC
TRBJ2-5	-	-	TRBV11-3	CASSLIDGGPRTQYF	TGTGCCAGCAGCTTAATCGACGGGGGCCCTCGGACCCAGTACTTC
TRBJ2-3	-	-	TRBV3-1/TRBV3-2	CASSQDGSNTDTQYF	TGTGCCAGCAGCCAAGACGGGTCCAACACAGATACGCAGTATTTT
TRBJ1-2	-	-	TRBV27	CASSDGDNYGYTF	TGTGCCAGCAGCGACGGGGATAACTATGGCTACACCTTC
TRBJ1-5	-	TRBD1	TRBV2	CASSRPTGGGQYSNQPQHF	TGTGCCAGCAGTCGCCCGACAGGGGGCGGGCAATATAGCAATCAGCCCCAGCATTTT
TRBJ1-6	-	-	TRBV2	CASPAANNSPLHF	TGTGCCAGCCCCGCGGCCAATAATTCACCCCTCCACTTT
TRBJ1-1	-	-	TRBV3-1/TRBV3-2	CASSQALGNTEAFF	TGTGCCAGCAGCCAAGCCCTTGGAAACACTGAAGCTTTCTTT
TRBJ2-4	-	-	TRBV3-1/TRBV3-2	CASSAPGADIQYF	TGTGCCAGCAGCGCCCCAGGGGCGGACATTCAGTACTTC
TRBJ1-4	-	-	TRBV19	CASSLTGATNEKLFF	TGTGCCAGTAGTCTAACAGGCGCAACTAATGAAAAACTGTTTTTT
TRBJ1-1	-	-	TRBV4-1	CASSQDLGDTEAFF	TGCGCCAGCAGCCAAGATCTAGGGGACACTGAAGCTTTCTTT
TRBJ1-5	-	TRBD1	TRBV19	CASSDRANNQPQHF	TGTGCCAGTAGTGACAGGGCGAACAATCAGCCCCAGCATTTT
TRBJ1-2	-	TRBD1	TRBV5-1	CASSFGQGYGYTF	TGCGCCAGCAGCTTTGGACAGGGCTATGGCTACACCTTC
TRBJ2-6	-	-	TRBV9	CASSVGSGANVLTF	TGTGCCAGCAGCGTAGGCTCTGGGGCCAACGTCCTGACTTTC
TRBJ1-2	-	-	TRBV2	CASNGGAGYTF	TGTGCCAGCAATGGGGGTGCTGGCTACACCTTC